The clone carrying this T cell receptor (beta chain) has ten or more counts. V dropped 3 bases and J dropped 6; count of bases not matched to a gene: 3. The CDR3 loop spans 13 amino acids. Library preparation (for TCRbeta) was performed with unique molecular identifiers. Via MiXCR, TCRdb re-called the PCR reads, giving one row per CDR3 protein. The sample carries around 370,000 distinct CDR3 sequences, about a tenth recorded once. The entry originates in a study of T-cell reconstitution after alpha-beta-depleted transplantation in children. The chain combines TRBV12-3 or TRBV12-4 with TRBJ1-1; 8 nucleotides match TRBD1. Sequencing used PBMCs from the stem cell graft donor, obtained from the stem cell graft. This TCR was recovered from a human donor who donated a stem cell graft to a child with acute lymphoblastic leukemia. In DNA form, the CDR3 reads TGTGCCAGCAGTTTGGCACAGGGGGCTGAAGCTTTCTTT. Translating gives CASSLAQGAEAFF.